The 13 T cell receptor beta chains reported below all come from one sample, sequenced in a study of shared clonotypes between healthy human individuals. Assay: immunoSEQ multiplex PCR; the TCRdb copy retains only in-frame clones and omits some. There are approximately 1.4 million clones in the sample; 95% to 99% occur only once, and roughly 0.45% lies in the top ten. Input material: naive CD4+ T cells sorted from blood. Subset in this sample: CD45RA+ positively selected. All receptors derive from a man aged 30 to 39 in good health.

The V gene is TRBV29-1, the J gene TRBJ2-5; 12 bases map to TRBD2. CDR1 is SQVTM, CDR2 ANQGSEA, per germline. The CDR3 runs to 12 residues. V gave up 7 bases and J gave up 3 bases; unmatched junction bases: 0. The CDR3 DNA reads TGCAGCGGACTAGCGGGAGAAGAGACCCAGTACTTC. Its translation is CSGLAGEETQYF.

This chain joins TRBV29-1 and TRBJ2-5, with D hard to call. V lost 4 bases, J lost 5 bases, and 11 bases lay in between. CDR3 length: 12 amino acids. The germline V gene has CDR1 SQVTM and CDR2 ANQGSEA. In DNA, the CDR3 is TGCAGCGTTGCCGGGTTAGGGGAGACCCAGTACTTC. Amino acids: CSVAGLGETQYF.

This chain connects TRBV25-1 to TRBJ2-7; D tentatively reads TRBD1 or TRBD2 (7 bases each). V was pared by 6 bases and J by 2 bases, with 11 bases between. The CDR3 extends over 13 amino acids. Germline assignment: CDR1 MGHDK and CDR2 SYGVNS. The CDR3 sequence is CASSQGGAYEQYF. The DNA for the CDR3 is TGTGCCAGCAGCCAGGGGGGGGCCTACGAGCAGTACTTC.

The chain employs TRBV5-1 and TRBJ2-7; maybe TRBD1 (5 bases). The CDR3 runs to 14 residues. V was shortened by 4 bases and J by 0 bases, with 11 bases between the two germline ends. Germline lookup yields CDR1 SGHRS and CDR2 YFSETQ. CDR3 sequence reads: CASSPDSPSYEQYF. DNA for the CDR3: TGCGCCAGCAGCCCCGACAGTCCCTCCTACGAGCAGTACTTC. The full variable domain, completed using reference TRBV5-1 and TRBJ2-7, is KAGVTQTPRYLIKTRGQQVTLSCSPISGHRSVSWYQQTPGQGLQFLFEYFSETQRNKGNFPGRFSGRQFSNSRSEMNVSTLELGDSALYLCASSPDSPSYEQYFGPGTRLTVT.

The chain has TRBV29-1 and TRBJ1-1, with 7 bases that match TRBD1. Germline-derived CDR1 and CDR2 are SQVTM and ANQGSEA. The length of the CDR3 is 13 residues. V trimming: 5 bases; J trimming: 4 bases; junction bases outside the gene matches: 7. The CDR3 loop reads CSVKTGQFTEAFF. The CDR3 region has the DNA TGCAGCGTTAAGACAGGGCAATTCACTGAAGCTTTCTTT.

The gene calls are TRBV5-6 and TRBJ2-7, with TRBD1 matching 7 bases. The length of the CDR3 is 15 residues. V lost 3 bases and J lost 1; bases outside the gene matches: 7. CDR1 and CDR2 from the germline V gene are SGHDT and YYEEEE. CDR3 nucleotides: TGTGCCAGCAGCTCCGGGACAGTTTTATCCTACGAGCAGTACTTC. The encoded protein is CASSSGTVLSYEQYF.

Comments on this clone: The sample contains more than one DNA sequence encoding this CDR3. The chain combines TRBV2 with TRBJ2-7; no clear D. The V end was cut by 7 bases, the J end by 1 base, with 8 bases between. This CDR3 is built from 12 residues. In germline, CDR1 is SNHLY, CDR2 FYNNEI. CDR3 in amino acids: CASTPDSYEQYF. The CDR3 DNA reads TGTGCCAGCACTCCAGATTCCTACGAGCAGTACTTC.

V is TRBV10-2 and J is TRBJ2-7, with TRBD2 matching over 10 bases. In germline, CDR1 is WSHSY, CDR2 SAAADI. This CDR3 comprises 17 residues. V lost 2 bases, J lost 7 bases, and 14 bases stayed unmatched. The CDR3 nucleotides are TGCGCCAGCAGTGAGGACTCACGGCTAGCGGGAGCGGGTGAGCAGTACTTC. Translating it yields CASSEDSRLAGAGEQYF.

The gene calls are TRBV4-1 and TRBJ2-7, with 11 bases identical to TRBD1. The V gene's germline CDR1 is MGHRA and CDR2 YSYEKL. The V gene end was trimmed by 3 bases and the J gene end by 4 bases; junction bases not matched to a gene: 5. The CDR3 totals 15 residues. The CDR3 coding sequence is TGCGCCAGCAGCCAGAGGACAGGGGGCAGGTACGAGCAGTACTTC. It translates to CASSQRTGGRYEQYF.

The CDR3 is CSVAIPDTQYF. CDR3 sequence (DNA): TGCAGCGTGGCCATTCCCGATACGCAGTATTTT. The chain recombines TRBV29-1 with TRBJ2-3; no clear D. The CDR3 runs to 11 residues. Trimming removed 6 bases from V and 6 bases from J, with 10 bases in between. Germline V gene sequence: CDR1 SQVTM, CDR2 ANQGSEA.

The J gene is TRBJ1-4, the V gene TRBV29-1; D unclear. Trimming cost V 7 bases and J 0 bases, with 9 bases left between them. Germline assignment: CDR1 SQVTM and CDR2 ANQGSEA. This CDR3 has 13 residues. The CDR3 reads CSAFGTTNEKLFF. The CDR3 bases are TGCAGCGCGTTTGGCACAACTAATGAAAAACTGTTTTTT.

The chain joins TRBV9 to TRBJ1-2; D call uncertain. CDR1 is SGDLS and CDR2 is YYNGEE in the germline V gene. The CDR3 spans 14 residues. V was shortened by 0 bases and J by 2 bases, with 8 bases between the two germline ends. CDR3 bases: TGTGCCAGCAGCGTAGCTGACATAAACTATGGCTACACCTTC. Encoded protein: CASSVADINYGYTF. Full variable domain (rest looked up from reference TRBV9 and TRBJ1-2): DSGVTQTPKHLITATGQRVTLRCSPRSGDLSVYWYQQSLDQGLQFLIQYYNGEERAKGNILERFSAQQFPDLHSELNLSSLELGDSALYFCASSVADINYGYTFGSGTRLTVV.

This clone appeared a single time. This rearrangement joins TRBV2 to TRBJ2-1; tentatively, D is TRBD1 (5 bases). This CDR3 has 16 residues. V gave up 6 bases and J gave up 3 bases, with 18 bases separating them. Germline lookup yields CDR1 SNHLY and CDR2 FYNNEI. DNA for the CDR3: TGTGCCAGCAGGGACACCCGTAAGGGCGGCTACAATGAGCAGTTCTTC. This codes for CASRDTRKGGYNEQFF.